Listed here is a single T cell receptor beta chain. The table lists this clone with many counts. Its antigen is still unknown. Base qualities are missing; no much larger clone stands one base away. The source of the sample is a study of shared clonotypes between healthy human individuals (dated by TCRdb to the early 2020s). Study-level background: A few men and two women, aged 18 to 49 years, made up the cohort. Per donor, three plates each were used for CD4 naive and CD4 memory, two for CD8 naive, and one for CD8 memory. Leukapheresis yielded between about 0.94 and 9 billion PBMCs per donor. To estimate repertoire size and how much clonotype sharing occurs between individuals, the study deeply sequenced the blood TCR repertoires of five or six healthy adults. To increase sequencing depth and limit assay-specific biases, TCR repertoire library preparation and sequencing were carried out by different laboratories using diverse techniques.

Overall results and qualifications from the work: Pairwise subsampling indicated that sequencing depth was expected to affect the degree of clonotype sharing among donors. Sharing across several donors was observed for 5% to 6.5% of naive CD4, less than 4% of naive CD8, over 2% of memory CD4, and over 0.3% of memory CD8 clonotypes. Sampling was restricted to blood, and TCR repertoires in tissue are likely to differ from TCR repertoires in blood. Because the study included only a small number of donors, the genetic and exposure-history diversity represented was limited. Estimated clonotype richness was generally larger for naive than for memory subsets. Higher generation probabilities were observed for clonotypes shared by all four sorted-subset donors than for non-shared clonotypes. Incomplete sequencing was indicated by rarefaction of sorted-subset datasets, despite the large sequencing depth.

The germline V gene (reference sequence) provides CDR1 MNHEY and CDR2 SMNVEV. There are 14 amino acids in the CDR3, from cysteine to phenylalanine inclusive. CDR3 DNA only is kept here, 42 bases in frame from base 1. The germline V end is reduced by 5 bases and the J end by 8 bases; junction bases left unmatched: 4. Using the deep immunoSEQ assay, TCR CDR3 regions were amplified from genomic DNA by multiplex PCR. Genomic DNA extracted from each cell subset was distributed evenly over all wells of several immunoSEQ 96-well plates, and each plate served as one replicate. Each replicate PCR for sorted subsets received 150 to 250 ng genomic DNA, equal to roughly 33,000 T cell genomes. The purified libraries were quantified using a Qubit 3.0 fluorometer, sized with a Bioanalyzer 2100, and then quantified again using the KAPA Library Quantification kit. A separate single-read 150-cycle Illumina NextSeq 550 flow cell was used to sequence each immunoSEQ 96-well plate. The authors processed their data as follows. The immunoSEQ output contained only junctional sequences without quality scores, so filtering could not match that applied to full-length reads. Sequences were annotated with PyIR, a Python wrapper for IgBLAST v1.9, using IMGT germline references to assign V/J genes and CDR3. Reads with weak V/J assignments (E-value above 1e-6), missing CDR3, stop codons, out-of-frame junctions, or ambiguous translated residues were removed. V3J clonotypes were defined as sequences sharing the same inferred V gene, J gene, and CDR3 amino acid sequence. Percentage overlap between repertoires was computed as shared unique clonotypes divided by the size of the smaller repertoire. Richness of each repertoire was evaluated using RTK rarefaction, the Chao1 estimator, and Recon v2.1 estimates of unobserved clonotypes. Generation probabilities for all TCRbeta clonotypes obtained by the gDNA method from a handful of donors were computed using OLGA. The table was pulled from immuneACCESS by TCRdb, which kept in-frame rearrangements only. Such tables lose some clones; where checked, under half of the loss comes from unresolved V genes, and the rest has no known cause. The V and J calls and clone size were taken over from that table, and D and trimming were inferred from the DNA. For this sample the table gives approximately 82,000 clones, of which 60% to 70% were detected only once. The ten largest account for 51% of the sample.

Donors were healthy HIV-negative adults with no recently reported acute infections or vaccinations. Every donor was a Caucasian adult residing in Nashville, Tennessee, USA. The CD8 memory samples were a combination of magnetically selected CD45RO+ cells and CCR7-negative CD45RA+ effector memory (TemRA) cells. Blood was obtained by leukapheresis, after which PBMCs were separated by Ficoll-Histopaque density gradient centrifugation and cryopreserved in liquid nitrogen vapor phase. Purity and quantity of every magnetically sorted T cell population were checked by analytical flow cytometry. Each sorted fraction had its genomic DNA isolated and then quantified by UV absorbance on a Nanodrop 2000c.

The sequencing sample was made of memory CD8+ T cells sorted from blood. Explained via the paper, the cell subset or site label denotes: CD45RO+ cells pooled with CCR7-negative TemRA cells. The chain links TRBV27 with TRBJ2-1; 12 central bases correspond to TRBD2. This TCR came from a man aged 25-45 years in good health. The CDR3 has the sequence CASSRLAGEDEQFF. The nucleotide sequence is TGTGCCAGCAGTAGACTAGCGGGAGAGGATGAGCAGTTCTTC.